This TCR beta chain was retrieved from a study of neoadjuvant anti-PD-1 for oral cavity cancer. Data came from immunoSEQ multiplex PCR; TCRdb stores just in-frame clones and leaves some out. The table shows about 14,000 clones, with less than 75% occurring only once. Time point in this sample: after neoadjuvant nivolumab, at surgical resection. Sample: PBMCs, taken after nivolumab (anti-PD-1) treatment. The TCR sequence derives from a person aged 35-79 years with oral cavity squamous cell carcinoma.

CDR3 region: CASSATLEQFF. CDR3 nucleotides: TGTGCCAGCAGTGCGACACTAGAGCAGTTCTTC. The chain joins TRBV28 to TRBJ2-1, with no clear D. Germline CDR1 is MDHEN and CDR2 is SYDVKM. This CDR3 has 11 residues. V was clipped by 5 bases and J by 10 bases, with 9 bases between them.